Each of the 23 T cell receptor beta chains below was sequenced from the same sample in a study of cytomegalovirus exposure and HLA in healthy donors. PCR employed 60 Vbeta and 13 Jbeta primers. Clones were sequenced by immunoSEQ multiplex PCR, and TCRdb holds only the in-frame ones, with some missing. This table has fewer than 110,000 clones, around 80% appearing once. The sample was PBMCs. Receptor source: a man aged 30 to 45 in good health and CMV-seropositive.

The chain combines TRBV5-4 with TRBJ2-3; 9 bases fit TRBD2. The CDR3 contains 15 residues. Trimming cost V 1 base and J 1 base; bases outside gene matches: 1. In germline, CDR1 is SGHNT, CDR2 YYREEE (reference sequence). The chain's CDR3 is CASSLPSGGTDTQYF. The CDR3 bases are TGTGCCAGCAGCTTGCCTAGCGGGGGCACAGATACGCAGTATTTT.

In regard to this clone: A read error may produce the germline difference seen at one junction end. This chain connects TRBV7-8 to TRBJ2-3; D is undetermined. Germline CDR1 SGHVS, CDR2 FQNEAQ. The CDR3 contains 13 residues. The CDR3 here is CASSPPSIDTQYF. The CDR3 DNA sequence: TGTGCCAGCAGCCCTCCGAGCATAGATACGCAGTATTTT.

The chain uses TRBV27 and TRBJ1-1; possible D gene TRBD1, 5 bases. Looked up from germline, CDR1 is MNHEY and CDR2 is SMNVEV (reference sequence). Deletions cut 2 bases from V and 6 bases from J, with 10 bases between. The CDR3 runs to 13 residues. CDR3 coding DNA: TGTGCCAGCAGTTTAGTGGGACTGTCTGAAGCTTTCTTT. Protein sequence: CASSLVGLSEAFF.

The chain uses TRBV6-6 and TRBJ2-7; D is undetermined. Germline CDR1 MNHNY, CDR2 SVGAGI (reference sequence). The CDR3 length is 15 residues. Trimming removed 2 bases from V and 0 bases from J, with 11 bases in between. The CDR3 sequence: CASSYGRRSSYEQYF. The CDR3, as DNA: TGTGCCAGCAGTTACGGCAGGCGAAGCTCCTACGAGCAGTACTTC.

The V call is TRBV27, the J call TRBJ1-2, with a tentative D call TRBD1 (6 bases). Trimming cost V 5 bases and J 8 bases, with 12 bases left between them. The CDR3 covers 12 residues. Germline CDR1 is MNHEY and CDR2 is SMNVEV (reference sequence). CDR3 loop: CASSAQGYGYTF. The CDR3 nucleotides read TGTGCCAGCAGTGCACAGGGCTACGGCTACACCTTC.

This rearrangement joins TRBV6-5 to TRBJ1-2; D may be TRBD1 (6 bases). V gave up 0 bases and J gave up 5 bases, with 13 bases separating them. The CDR3 loop spans 15 amino acids. Germline-derived CDR1 and CDR2 are MNHEY and SVGAGI. CDR3 nucleotides: TGTGCCAGCAGTTACTCGAACAGGGCAGGATATGGCTACACCTTC. Amino acid sequence: CASSYSNRAGYGYTF.

The CDR3 here is CASRVVPRQGNTGELFF. In nucleotides, the CDR3 is TGCGCCAGCAGAGTCGTTCCTAGGCAGGGGAACACCGGGGAGCTGTTTTTT. The rearrangement links TRBV5-1 to TRBJ2-2; tentatively, D is TRBD1 (5 bases). CDR1 SGHRS and CDR2 YFSETQ come from the germline V gene. The CDR3 runs 17 residues. V shed 5 bases and J shed 1 base, with 18 bases lying between them.

The CDR3 loop is CASSTAQATEAFF. The CDR3 DNA reads as TGTGCCAGCAGCACGGCGCAGGCCACTGAAGCTTTCTTT. This chain uses TRBV7-9 with TRBJ1-1, with unresolved D. CDR3 length: 13 residues. The V end was cut by 5 bases, the J end by 4 bases, with 11 bases between. Germline V CDR1 and CDR2: SEHNR, FQNEAQ (reference sequence).

The gene calls are TRBV10-3 and TRBJ1-2, with 8 bases matching TRBD1. CDR1 and CDR2 from the germline V gene are ENHRY and SYGVKD. With 6 bases clipped from V and 6 bases from J, the junction kept 6 bases outside the gene matches. There are 13 residues in the CDR3. CDR3: CAISADRVNGYTF. The CDR3 DNA follows: TGTGCCATCAGCGCGGACAGGGTAAATGGCTACACCTTC.

This clone was seen a single time. The chain uses TRBV10-3 and TRBJ1-3; 7 bases fit TRBD1. The CDR3 runs to 17 residues. The junction had 9 bases not matched to a gene; V was cut back by 4 bases and J by 0 bases. CDR1 is ENHRY, CDR2 SYGVKD, per germline. The CDR3 coding sequence is TGTGCCATCAGTGTGGGGACAGATGGTCACTCTGGAAACACCATATATTTT. Amino acid sequence: CAISVGTDGHSGNTIYF.

The chain couples TRBV9 to TRBJ1-2, with D possibly matching TRBD1 (5 bases). V gave up 3 bases and J gave up 6 bases, with 12 bases separating them. The CDR3 has 13 amino acids. Germline lookup yields CDR1 SGDLS and CDR2 YYNGEE. Written as DNA, the CDR3 is TGTGCCAGCAGCGCGGCAGGGAGGGATGGCTACACCTTC. Amino acids: CASSAAGRDGYTF.

The CDR3 nucleotides are TGTGCCAGCAGCGTAGAGTACGGGGGGGCGTTCAATGAGCAGTTCTTC. Residues: CASSVEYGGAFNEQFF. The chain uses TRBV9 and TRBJ2-1; 8 bases are a match to TRBD2. The germline V gene has CDR1 SGDLS and CDR2 YYNGEE. The junction had 8 bases not matched to a gene; V was cut back by 0 bases and J by 6 bases. The CDR3 extends over 16 amino acids.

The CDR3 bases are TGTGCCAGCAGCCCGGGTTTTGGCACTGAAGCTTTCTTT. It translates to CASSPGFGTEAFF. V and J are TRBV13 and TRBJ1-1, with no clear D. V was shortened by 5 bases and J by 4 bases, with 11 bases between the two germline ends. Per germline, CDR1 PRHDT and CDR2 FYEKMQ (reference sequence). The CDR3 spans 13 residues.

J is TRBJ1-5 and V is TRBV5-1, with TRBD1 identical over 7 bases. The CDR3 loop spans 16 amino acids. The germline gives CDR1 SGHRS, CDR2 YFSETQ. With 1 base clipped from V and 0 bases from J, the junction kept 4 bases outside the gene matches. The CDR3 is CASSLSGTDSNQPQHF. For the CDR3, the DNA is TGCGCCAGCAGCTTGTCCGGGACAGATAGCAATCAGCCCCAGCATTTT. Based on the CDR3 plus reference TRBV5-1 and TRBJ1-5, the full variable domain is KAGVTQTPRYLIKTRGQQVTLSCSPISGHRSVSWYQQTPGQGLQFLFEYFSETQRNKGNFPGRFSGRQFSNSRSEMNVSTLELGDSALYLCASSLSGTDSNQPQHFGDGTRLSIL.

The genes are TRBV7-9 and TRBJ2-5; weak D call: TRBD2 (5 bases). The CDR3 spans 12 residues. Trimming stripped 1 base from V and 5 bases from J, with 5 bases between. Germline lookup yields CDR1 SEHNR and CDR2 FQNEAQ (reference sequence). The CDR3 region has the DNA TGTGCCAGCAGCTTAGGGGAGGAGACCCAGTACTTC. Protein sequence: CASSLGEETQYF.

J is TRBJ2-2 and V is TRBV7-6, with 12 bases identical to TRBD2. Germline loops: CDR1 SGHVS, CDR2 FNYEAQ. V lost 10 bases to trimming and J lost 4 bases; unmatched junction nucleotides: 13. This CDR3 contains 17 residues. The CDR3 coding sequence is TGTGCCATCGGTCCGGGACTAGCGGGCATGGTCACCGGGGAGCTGTTTTTT. It is translated as CAIGPGLAGMVTGELFF.

The chain carries TRBV6-1 and TRBJ1-2; D remains ambiguous. CDR1 MNHNS and CDR2 SASEGT come from the germline V gene. V was trimmed by 7 bases and J by 0 bases, leaving 15 bases between them. This CDR3 is 15 amino acids long. The chain's CDR3 is CASKWGVTSNYGYTF. The CDR3 DNA sequence: TGTGCCAGCAAATGGGGAGTGACATCTAACTATGGCTACACCTTC.

The J gene is TRBJ1-2, the V gene TRBV5-1; 9 positions agree with TRBD1. Germline-derived CDR1 and CDR2 are SGHRS and YFSETQ. The CDR3 consists of 15 residues. V dropped 3 bases and J dropped 3; count of bases not matched to a gene: 6. The CDR3, as DNA: TGCGCCAGCAGCTCACCGGACAGGGGAGACTATGGCTACACCTTC. Translating gives CASSSPDRGDYGYTF.

The genes are TRBV5-1 and TRBJ1-2; 7 bases are shared with TRBD1. V lost 6 bases to trimming and J lost 4 bases; unmatched junction nucleotides: 12. The CDR3 extends over 15 amino acids. In germline, CDR1 is SGHRS, CDR2 YFSETQ. CDR3: CASNAQQGTVYGYTF. CDR3 coding DNA: TGCGCCAGCAACGCACAACAAGGGACAGTCTATGGCTACACCTTC.

The chain carries TRBV6-4 and TRBJ1-6, with TRBD1 matching over 9 bases. CDR1 is MRHNA, CDR2 SNTAGT, per germline. V shed 5 bases, J shed 11 bases, and the junction held 10 bases outside the gene matches. The CDR3 loop spans 15 amino acids. This CDR3 is CASSYRSTGGTPLHF. The CDR3 nucleotides read TGTGCCAGCAGTTACCGGTCGACAGGGGGTACACCCCTCCACTTT.

V gene TRBV11-2 combines with J gene TRBJ1-2, with 7 bases identical to TRBD1. J gave up 3 bases and V 0 bases, and 4 bases lay outside the gene matches. This CDR3 has 15 residues. Germline V gene sequence: CDR1 SGHAT, CDR2 FQNNGV. DNA for the CDR3: TGTGCCAGCAGCTTAGATCTGACAGGGTACTATGGCTACACCTTC. Amino acid sequence: CASSLDLTGYYGYTF.

The V gene is TRBV5-1, the J gene TRBJ2-1; 7 nucleotides agree with TRBD1. V dropped 4 bases and J dropped 4; count of bases not matched to a gene: 17. The CDR3 has 18 residues. Germline CDR1 and CDR2: SGHRS and YFSETQ. Here the CDR3 DNA reads TGCGCCAGCAGCGTCCGGGACAGAGAATTAATCCAATACAATGAGCAGTTCTTC. Translating gives CASSVRDRELIQYNEQFF.

This chain joins TRBV6-1 and TRBJ1-2; no clear D. Germline V gene data show CDR1 as MNHNS and CDR2 as SASEGT. The CDR3 runs 12 residues. V was cut by 4 bases and J by 7 bases, with 10 bases left in between. CDR3 DNA sequence: TGTGCCAGCAGTGTAAGCGGGAGTGGCTACACCTTC. Translated: CASSVSGSGYTF.